These 8 T cell receptor beta chains came from one sample sequenced in a study of cytomegalovirus exposure and HLA in healthy donors. With 60 Vbeta and 13 Jbeta primers, the PCR was carried out. Only in-frame clones appear in the TCRdb table, and some are missing; sequencing was by immunoSEQ multiplex PCR. Among 200,000 to 250,000 clones listed, about 89% were seen once. The sequenced material came from PBMCs. These receptors were collected from a woman aged 18 to 35 in good health and CMV-seronegative.

The chain is built from TRBV7-9 and TRBJ2-7; D perhaps matches TRBD1 (5 bases). The CDR3 is 14 residues long. Looked up from germline, CDR1 is SEHNR and CDR2 is FQNEAQ (reference sequence). The V and J ends lost 5 bases and 4 bases respectively, with 15 bases between them. CDR3 sequence reads: CASSPLGLPYEQYF. The CDR3 DNA is TGTGCCAGCAGCCCCCTGGGGCTGCCTTACGAGCAGTACTTC.

Comment on this clone: Relative to the germline gene, one junction end is altered; a read error may explain this. The rearrangement links TRBV7-9 to TRBJ2-1; tentative D call: TRBD2 (6 bases). This CDR3 has 16 residues. In germline, CDR1 is SEHNR, CDR2 FQNEAQ (reference sequence). The DNA for the CDR3 is TGTTCCAGCAGCTTCGGCTGGGGGGAGAACCCCGATGAGCAGTTCTTC. This translates into CSSSFGWGENPDEQFF.

The chain joins TRBV19 to TRBJ2-7; D gene ambiguous. The length of the CDR3 is 15 residues. V was trimmed by 6 bases and J by 9 bases, leaving 24 bases between them. Germline CDR1 and CDR2: LNHDA and SQIVND (reference sequence). CDR3 nucleotides: TGTGCCAGTAGGAATACCGGGTCCGTTGGAAGTGGGCAGTACTTC. Translated: CASRNTGSVGSGQYF.

The chain combines TRBV7-2 with TRBJ2-3; 14 bases agree with TRBD2. The CDR3 totals 19 residues. Germline-derived CDR1 and CDR2 are SGHTA and FQGNSA. Trimming at V came to 5 bases and at J to 4 bases, leaving 14 bases not matched to a gene. The CDR3 reads CASSPAWGGLAGVPDTQYF. The CDR3 nucleotides read TGTGCCAGCAGCCCGGCGTGGGGGGGACTAGCGGGGGTGCCAGATACGCAGTATTTT.

The chain uses TRBV4-1 and TRBJ2-5; TRBD1 is a possible D gene (6 bases). Trimming removed 4 bases at V and 4 bases at J, with 13 bases between. In germline, CDR1 is MGHRA, CDR2 YSYEKL. The CDR3 contains 14 residues. The CDR3 loop is CASSLQGQGETQYF. CDR3 coding DNA: TGCGCCAGCAGCCTACAGGGTCAGGGAGAGACCCAGTACTTC.

The chain is built from TRBV6-1 and TRBJ1-2, with 8 positions matching TRBD1. There are 15 residues in the CDR3. CDR1 and CDR2 from the germline V gene are MNHNS and SASEGT. Losses at the gene ends were 5 bases for V and 2 bases for J; bases not matched to a gene: 7. The DNA of the CDR3 is TGTGCCAGCAGTTTTACGGACAGGGTCAACTATGGCTACACCTTC. This gives the protein CASSFTDRVNYGYTF.

V and J are TRBV7-8 and TRBJ2-7; 8 nucleotides agree with TRBD1. The CDR3 covers 14 residues. Per germline, CDR1 SGHVS and CDR2 FQNEAQ. With V trimmed by 5 bases and J by 2 bases, 5 bases remained unmatched. The CDR3 sequence is CASSRQGLAYEQYF. The CDR3, as DNA: TGTGCCAGCAGCCGACAGGGGTTAGCCTACGAGCAGTACTTC.

V and J are TRBV19 and TRBJ2-1, with TRBD1 as a possible D gene (6 bases). This CDR3 comprises 13 residues. V shed 4 bases and J shed 5 bases, with 9 bases lying between them. Germline assignment: CDR1 LNHDA and CDR2 SQIVND (reference sequence). DNA of the CDR3: TGTGCCAGTAGTAGGGACATACACAATGAGCAGTTCTTC. The encoded protein is CASSRDIHNEQFF.